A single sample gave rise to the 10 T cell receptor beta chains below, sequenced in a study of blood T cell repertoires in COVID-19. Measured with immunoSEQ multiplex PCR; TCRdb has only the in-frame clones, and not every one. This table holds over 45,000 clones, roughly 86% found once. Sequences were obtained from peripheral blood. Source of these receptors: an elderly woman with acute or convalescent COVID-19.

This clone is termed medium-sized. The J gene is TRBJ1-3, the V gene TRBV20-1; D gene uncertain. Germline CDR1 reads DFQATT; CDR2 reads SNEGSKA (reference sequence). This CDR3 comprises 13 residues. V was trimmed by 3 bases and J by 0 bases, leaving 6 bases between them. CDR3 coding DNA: TGCAGTGCTAGTCCAGTCTCTGGAAACACCATATATTTT. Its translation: CSASPVSGNTIYF.

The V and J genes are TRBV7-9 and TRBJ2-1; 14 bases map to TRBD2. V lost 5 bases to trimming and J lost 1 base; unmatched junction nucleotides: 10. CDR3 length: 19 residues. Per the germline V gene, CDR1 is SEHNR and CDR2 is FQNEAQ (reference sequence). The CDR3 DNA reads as TGTGCCAGCAGCCCCTGGGGACTAGCGGGGGACATGTCCTACAATGAGCAGTTCTTC. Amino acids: CASSPWGLAGDMSYNEQFF.

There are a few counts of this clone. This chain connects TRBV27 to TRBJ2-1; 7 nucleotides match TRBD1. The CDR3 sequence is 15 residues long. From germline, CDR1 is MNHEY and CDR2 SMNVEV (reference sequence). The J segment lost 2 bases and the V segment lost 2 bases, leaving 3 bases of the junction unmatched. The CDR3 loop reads CASSLDRVTYNEQFF. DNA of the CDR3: TGTGCCAGCAGTTTAGACAGGGTCACCTACAATGAGCAGTTCTTC.

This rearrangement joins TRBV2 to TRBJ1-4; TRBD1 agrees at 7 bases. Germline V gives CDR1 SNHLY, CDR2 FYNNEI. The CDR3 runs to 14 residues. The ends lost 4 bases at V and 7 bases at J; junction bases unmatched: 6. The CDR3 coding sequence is TGTGCCAGCAGTGTCCAGGGGGTGACTGAAAAACTGTTTTTT. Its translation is CASSVQGVTEKLFF.

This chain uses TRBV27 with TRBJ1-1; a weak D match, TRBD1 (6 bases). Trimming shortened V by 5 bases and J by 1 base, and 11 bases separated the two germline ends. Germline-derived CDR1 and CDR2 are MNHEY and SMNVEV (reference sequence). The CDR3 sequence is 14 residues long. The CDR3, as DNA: TGTGCCAGCAGTAGGCCGGGACAGAACACTGAAGCTTTCTTT. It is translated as CASSRPGQNTEAFF.

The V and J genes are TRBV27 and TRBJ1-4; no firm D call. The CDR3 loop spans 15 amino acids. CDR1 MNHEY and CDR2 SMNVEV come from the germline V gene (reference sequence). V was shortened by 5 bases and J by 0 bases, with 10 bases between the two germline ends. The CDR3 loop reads CASSRHRATNEKLFF. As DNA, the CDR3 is TGTGCCAGCAGTCGCCATCGCGCAACTAATGAAAAACTGTTTTTT.

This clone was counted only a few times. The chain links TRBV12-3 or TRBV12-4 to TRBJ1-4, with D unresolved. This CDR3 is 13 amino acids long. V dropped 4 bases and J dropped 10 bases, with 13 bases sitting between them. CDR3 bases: TGTGCCAGCAGTTCGACACCAATGGGAAAACTGTTTTTT. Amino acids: CASSSTPMGKLFF.

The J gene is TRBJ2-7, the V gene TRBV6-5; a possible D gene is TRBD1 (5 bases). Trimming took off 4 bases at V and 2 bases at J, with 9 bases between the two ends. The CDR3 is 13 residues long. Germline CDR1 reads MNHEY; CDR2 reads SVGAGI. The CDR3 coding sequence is TGTGCCAGCAGTTCCACGGACACCTACGAGCAGTACTTC. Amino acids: CASSSTDTYEQYF.

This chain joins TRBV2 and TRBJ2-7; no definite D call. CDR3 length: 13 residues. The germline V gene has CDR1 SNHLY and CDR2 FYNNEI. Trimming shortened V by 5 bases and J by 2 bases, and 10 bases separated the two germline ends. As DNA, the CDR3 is TGTGCCAGCAGTTTTTTACAGACCTACGAGCAGTACTTC. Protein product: CASSFLQTYEQYF. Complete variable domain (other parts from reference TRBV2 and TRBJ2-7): EPEVTQTPSHQVTQMGQEVILRCVPISNHLYFYWYRQILGQKVEFLVSFYNNEISEKSEIFDDQFSVERPDGSNFTLKIRSTKLEDSAMYFCASSFLQTYEQYFGPGTRLTVT.

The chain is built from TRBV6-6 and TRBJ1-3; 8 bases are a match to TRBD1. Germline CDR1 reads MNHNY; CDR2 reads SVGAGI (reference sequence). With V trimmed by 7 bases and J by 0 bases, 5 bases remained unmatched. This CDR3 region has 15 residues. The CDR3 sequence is CASTSGTGSGNTIYF. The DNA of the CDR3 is TGTGCCAGCACCTCCGGGACAGGCTCTGGAAACACCATATATTTT.